Here is one TCR beta chain with its context. Using immunoSEQ multiplex PCR, the repertoire was profiled, and TCRdb retains in-frame clones only, with some absent. This sample has 1,500,000 or so clones, with more than 95% found just once. This CDR3 region has 13 residues. Deletions cut 2 bases from V and 9 bases from J, with 12 bases between. Germline CDR1 reads SGHTA; CDR2 reads FQGTGA. This entry belongs to a study of shared clonotypes between healthy human individuals. The TCR comes from a young man in good health. This chain joins TRBV7-3 and TRBJ2-3, with D possibly TRBD1 on 5 matching bases. The sequenced sample was naive CD4+ T cells sorted from blood. Subset noted: CD45RA+ positively selected. CDR3 nucleotides: TGTGCCAGCAGCTTAGGTCCTGACAGCACGCAGTATTTT. Its protein product is CASSLGPDSTQYF.